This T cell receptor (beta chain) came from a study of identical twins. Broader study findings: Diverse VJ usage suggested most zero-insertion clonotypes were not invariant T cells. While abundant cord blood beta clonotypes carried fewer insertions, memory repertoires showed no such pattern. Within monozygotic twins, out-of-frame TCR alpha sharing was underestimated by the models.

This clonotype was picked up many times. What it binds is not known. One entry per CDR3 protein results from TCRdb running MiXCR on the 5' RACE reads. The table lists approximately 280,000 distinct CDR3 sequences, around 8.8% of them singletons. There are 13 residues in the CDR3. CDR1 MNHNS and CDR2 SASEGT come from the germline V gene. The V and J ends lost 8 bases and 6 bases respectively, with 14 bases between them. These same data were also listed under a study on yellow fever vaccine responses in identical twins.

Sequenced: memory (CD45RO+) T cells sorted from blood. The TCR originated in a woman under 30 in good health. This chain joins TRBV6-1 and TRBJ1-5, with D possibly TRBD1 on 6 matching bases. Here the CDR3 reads CASRGQRGQPQHF. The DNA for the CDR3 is TGTGCCAGCCGAGGACAGCGGGGTCAGCCCCAGCATTTT.